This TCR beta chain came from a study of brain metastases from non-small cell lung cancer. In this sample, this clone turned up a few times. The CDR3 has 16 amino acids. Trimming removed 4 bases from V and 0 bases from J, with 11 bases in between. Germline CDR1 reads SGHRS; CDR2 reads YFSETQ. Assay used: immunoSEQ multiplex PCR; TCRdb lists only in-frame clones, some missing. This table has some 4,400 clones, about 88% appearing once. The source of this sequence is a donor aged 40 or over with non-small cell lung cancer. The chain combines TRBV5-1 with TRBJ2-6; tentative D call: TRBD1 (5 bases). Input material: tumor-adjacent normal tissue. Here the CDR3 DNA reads TGCGCCAGCAGCGGGAATACAGGCTCTGGGGCCAACGTCCTGACTTTC. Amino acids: CASSGNTGSGANVLTF.